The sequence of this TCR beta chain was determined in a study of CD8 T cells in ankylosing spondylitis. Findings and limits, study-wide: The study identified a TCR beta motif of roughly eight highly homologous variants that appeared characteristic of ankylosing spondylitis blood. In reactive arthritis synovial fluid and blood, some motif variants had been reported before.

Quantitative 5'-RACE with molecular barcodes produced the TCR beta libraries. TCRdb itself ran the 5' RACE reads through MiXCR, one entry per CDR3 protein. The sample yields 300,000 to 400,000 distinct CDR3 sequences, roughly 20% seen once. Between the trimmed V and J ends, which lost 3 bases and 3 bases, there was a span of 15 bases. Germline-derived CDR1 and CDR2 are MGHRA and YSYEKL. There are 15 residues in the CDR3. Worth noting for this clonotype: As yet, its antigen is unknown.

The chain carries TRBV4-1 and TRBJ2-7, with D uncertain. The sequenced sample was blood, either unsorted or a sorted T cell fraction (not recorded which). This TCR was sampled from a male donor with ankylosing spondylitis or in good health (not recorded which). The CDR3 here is CASSQFIDSFYEQYF. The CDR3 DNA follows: TGCGCCAGCAGCCAGTTTATAGACTCGTTCTACGAGCAGTACTTC.